This TCR beta chain was observed in a study of blood T cell repertoires in COVID-19. Germline lookup yields CDR1 MDHEN and CDR2 SYDVKM. J gave up 4 bases and V 2 bases, and 10 bases lay outside the gene matches. CDR3 size: 16 residues. Clones were sequenced by immunoSEQ multiplex PCR, and TCRdb holds only the in-frame ones, with some missing. The sample consists of approximately 210,000 clones, roughly 82% of them appearing once. This chain uses TRBV28 with TRBJ1-2; TRBD1 matches 7 bases. The sample comprised PBMCs or T cells enriched from blood (not recorded which). The clonotype comes from a man aged 40-49 years who had recovered from COVID-19. In nucleotides, the CDR3 is TGTGCCAGCAGTTTACCAACCAACAGGGGTGGCTATGGCTACACCTTC. Translated, it gives CASSLPTNRGGYGYTF.